These 19 T cell receptor beta chains originate from one sample sequenced in a study of lymphopenia after photon versus proton radiotherapy. Here immunoSEQ multiplex PCR was the method, and the copy in TCRdb shows in-frame clones only, minus some. The sample shows about 39,000 clones, roughly nine tenths of them seen only once. Specimen: peripheral blood, collected from a patient treated with photon-based radiotherapy. The source is a man aged 55 to 70 with cholangiocarcinoma.

The chain employs TRBV7-2 and TRBJ2-7, with a tentative D call TRBD1 (5 bases). The CDR3 spans 15 residues. The V gene's germline CDR1 is SGHTA and CDR2 FQGNSA. V lost 5 bases to trimming and J lost 2 bases, with 16 bases between them. CDR3 sequence (DNA): TGTGCCAGCAGCCTTACGCCGACAGAAACCTACGAGCAGTACTTC. Amino acids: CASSLTPTETYEQYF. The variable domain in full, with the rest retrieved from reference TRBV7-2 and TRBJ2-7, is GAGVSQSPSNKVTEKGKDVELRCDPISGHTALYWYRQSLGQGLEFLIYFQGNSAPDKSGLPSDRFSAERTGGSVSTLTIQRTQQEDSAVYLCASSLTPTETYEQYFGPGTRLTVT.

The chain uses TRBV6-4 and TRBJ2-3; 9 bases line up with TRBD1. V dropped 2 bases and J dropped 0; count of bases not matched to a gene: 3. CDR1 MRHNA and CDR2 SNTAGT come from the germline V gene. The length of the CDR3 is 16 residues. In nucleotides, the CDR3 is TGTGCCAGCAGTGACAGGACAGGGGTGAGCACAGATACGCAGTATTTT. Translation: CASSDRTGVSTDTQYF.

The CDR3 protein is CASSPLATATNEKLFF. The CDR3 DNA reads TGTGCCAGCAGTCCCCTCGCGACTGCAACTAATGAAAAACTGTTTTTT. This chain joins TRBV28 and TRBJ1-4; D uncertain. This CDR3 has 16 amino acids. Germline CDR1 reads MDHEN; CDR2 reads SYDVKM. With 5 bases removed from V and 0 bases from J, the gap between germline ends came to 13 bases. The variable domain in full, with the rest retrieved from reference TRBV28 and TRBJ1-4, is DVKVTQSSRYLVKRTGEKVFLECVQDMDHENMFWYRQDPGLGLRLIYFSYDVKMKEKGDIPEGYSVSREKKERFSLILESASTNQTSMYLCASSPLATATNEKLFFGSGTQLSVL.

This clone is a singleton in its sample. This chain links TRBV27 with TRBJ2-3; D unresolved. The germline gives CDR1 MNHEY, CDR2 SMNVEV (reference sequence). CDR3 length equals 16 residues. Trimming pared 0 bases from V and 1 base from J, leaving 11 bases between. CDR3 coding DNA: TGTGCCAGCAGTTTATCGGGTGGTGGAGGCACAGATACGCAGTATTTT. It codes for CASSLSGGGGTDTQYF.

The V and J genes are TRBV4-2 and TRBJ1-4; the D is unclear. CDR1 is LGHNA, CDR2 YNFKEQ, per germline. V lost 2 bases and J lost 12, with 19 bases in between. The CDR3 runs 15 residues. CDR3 in amino acids: CASSQISQAPEQLFF. As DNA, the CDR3 is TGTGCCAGCAGCCAAATCAGCCAAGCCCCCGAGCAACTGTTTTTT.

The chain couples TRBV18 to TRBJ1-5; D uncertain. Germline V gene data show CDR1 as KGHSH and CDR2 as LQKENI. CDR3 length: 17 amino acids. V shed 3 bases and J shed 7 bases, with 22 bases lying between them. The CDR3 is CASSPAPGGSVIQPQHF. CDR3 DNA sequence: TGTGCCAGCTCACCCGCCCCGGGCGGAAGTGTGATCCAGCCCCAGCATTTT.

The chain combines TRBV10-1 with TRBJ2-2; D unclear. V gave up 3 bases and J gave up 4 bases, with 6 bases separating them. The CDR3 covers 13 residues. Germline CDR1 and CDR2: WNHNN and SYGVQD (reference sequence). CDR3 DNA: TGCGCCAGCAGTGACAGGTTCACCGGGGAGCTGTTTTTT. Protein product: CASSDRFTGELFF.

This rearrangement joins TRBV11-3 to TRBJ2-7; D gene unclear. The CDR3 contains 13 residues. Germline V gene sequence: CDR1 SGHNT, CDR2 YENEEA. V lost 3 bases to trimming and J lost 1 base, with 7 bases between them. This CDR3 is CASSFTISYEQYF. Written as DNA, the CDR3 is TGTGCCAGCAGCTTCACAATATCCTACGAGCAGTACTTC.

V gene TRBV18 combines with J gene TRBJ2-7; D unresolved. This CDR3 is built from 13 residues. CDR1 and CDR2 (germline): KGHSH, LQKENI. Trimming took off 0 bases at V and 3 bases at J, with 6 bases between the two ends. CDR3 region: CASSPPLFYEQYF. The CDR3 DNA reads TGTGCCAGCTCACCACCCCTCTTCTACGAGCAGTACTTC. Full variable domain (rest looked up from reference TRBV18 and TRBJ2-7): NAGVMQNPRHLVRRRGQEARLRCSPMKGHSHVYWYRQLPEEGLKFMVYLQKENIIDESGMPKERFSAEFPKEGPSILRIQQVVRGDSAAYFCASSPPLFYEQYFGPGTRLTVT.

The chain is built from TRBV7-2 and TRBJ1-2, with D unclear. V lost 5 bases to trimming and J lost 8 bases, with 21 bases between them. The CDR3 has 15 amino acids. Germline loops: CDR1 SGHTA, CDR2 FQGNSA. The CDR3 here is CASSPTSGSGLGYTF. The CDR3 bases are TGTGCCAGCAGCCCCACTTCCGGCTCTGGTTTAGGCTACACCTTC. Drawing the rest from reference TRBV7-2 and TRBJ1-2, the complete variable domain is GAGVSQSPSNKVTEKGKDVELRCDPISGHTALYWYRQSLGQGLEFLIYFQGNSAPDKSGLPSDRFSAERTGGSVSTLTIQRTQQEDSAVYLCASSPTSGSGLGYTFGSGTRLTVV.

The J gene is TRBJ2-5, the V gene TRBV7-7; 8 nucleotides align to TRBD2. This CDR3 comprises 15 residues. Germline CDR1 and CDR2: SSHAT and FNYEAQ (reference sequence). J gave up 4 bases and V 5 bases, and 9 bases lay outside the gene matches. The CDR3 region is CASSPAGGAGETQYF. CDR3 DNA sequence: TGTGCCAGCAGCCCCGCCGGGGGGGCAGGAGAGACCCAGTACTTC.

The V and J genes are TRBV28 and TRBJ1-4; D is unresolved. Germline values: CDR1 MDHEN, CDR2 SYDVKM. Trimming stripped 6 bases from V and 8 bases from J, with 19 bases between. There are 15 residues in the CDR3. CDR3 protein: CASRTSLIMGEKLFF. As DNA, the CDR3 is TGTGCCAGCAGGACCTCCTTGATTATGGGGGAAAAACTGTTTTTT. Full variable domain (outside the CDR3, taken from reference TRBV28 and TRBJ1-4): DVKVTQSSRYLVKRTGEKVFLECVQDMDHENMFWYRQDPGLGLRLIYFSYDVKMKEKGDIPEGYSVSREKKERFSLILESASTNQTSMYLCASRTSLIMGEKLFFGSGTQLSVL.

This clone was recorded a few times. The chain is built from TRBV12-5 and TRBJ1-6; D perhaps matches TRBD1 (5 bases). Trimming removed 0 bases at V and 9 bases at J, with 15 bases between. CDR1 LGHNT and CDR2 FRNRAP come from the germline V gene. This CDR3 comprises 16 residues. CDR3 nucleotides: TGTGCTAGTGGTTTGGTTGCAGGTTCAAGGGGTTCACCCCTCCACTTT. Translating it yields CASGLVAGSRGSPLHF. Supplemented by reference TRBV12-5 and TRBJ1-6, the full variable domain reads DARVTQTPRHKVTEMGQEVTMRCQPILGHNTVFWYRQTMMQGLELLAYFRNRAPLDDSGMPKDRFSAEMPDATLATLKIQPSEPRDSAVYFCASGLVAGSRGSPLHFGNGTRLTVT.

The sample holds a few counts of this clone. This chain joins TRBV27 and TRBJ2-7, with a tentative D call TRBD1 (6 bases). The CDR3 spans 15 residues. Germline-derived CDR1 and CDR2 are MNHEY and SMNVEV (reference sequence). Trimming removed 2 bases at V and 2 bases at J, with 13 bases between. The CDR3 reads CASSLDSGTTYEQYF. Written as DNA, the CDR3 is TGTGCCAGCAGTTTAGACTCCGGGACAACCTACGAGCAGTACTTC.

This clone was detected once. The rearrangement joins TRBV9 to TRBJ2-2; TRBD2 matches at 12 bases. Germline CDR1 reads SGDLS; CDR2 reads YYNGEE. With 0 bases clipped from V and 5 bases from J, the junction kept 2 bases outside the gene matches. The CDR3 totals 16 residues. CDR3 DNA: TGTGCCAGCAGCGTAGGGCTAGCGGGAGGGACCGGGGAGCTGTTTTTT. Its protein is CASSVGLAGGTGELFF.

This chain links TRBV4-2 with TRBJ1-1; no clear D. Trimming stripped 1 base from V and 6 bases from J, with 12 bases between. The CDR3 has 14 residues. Per germline, CDR1 LGHNA and CDR2 YNFKEQ. The CDR3 spells CASSQAGQPSEAFF. The CDR3 DNA follows: TGTGCCAGCAGCCAAGCCGGTCAGCCATCTGAAGCTTTCTTT.

The genes are TRBV11-3 and TRBJ2-7; 9 bases fit TRBD1. With V trimmed by 5 bases and J by 4 bases, 15 bases remained unmatched. Per germline, CDR1 SGHNT and CDR2 YENEEA. The CDR3 runs 17 residues. The CDR3, as DNA: TGTGCCAGCAGCCCGGGACAGGGTCGGAAATGGTGGTACGAGCAGTACTTC. Protein sequence: CASSPGQGRKWWYEQYF.

This rearrangement joins TRBV9 to TRBJ1-2; 9 nucleotides match TRBD1. Germline assignment: CDR1 SGDLS and CDR2 YYNGEE. The CDR3 spans 16 residues. V gave up 3 bases and J gave up 3 bases; unmatched junction bases: 9. CDR3 residues: CASSGTGGAHDYGYTF. CDR3 DNA sequence: TGTGCCAGCAGCGGAACAGGGGGCGCACACGACTATGGCTACACCTTC.

This clone was detected only once. The V call is TRBV6-5, the J call TRBJ1-5, with D maybe TRBD1 (5 bases). Germline CDR1 MNHEY, CDR2 SVGAGI. The CDR3 sequence is 14 residues long. The ends were cut back, 6 bases at V and 5 bases at J, with 14 bases in the middle. For the CDR3, the DNA is TGTGCCAGCAGCCCGGGACGGCTTTATCAGCCCCAGCATTTT. The encoded protein is CASSPGRLYQPQHF.